This TCR beta chain appears in the sequencing data of a study of post-analysis software for immune sequencing data (dated by TCRdb to between 2015 and 2017). Concerning the study at large: The recorded disease courses included relapsing-remitting, secondary progressive and progressive-relapsing multiple sclerosis, and some patients had no subtype annotation. A subset of samples was prepared in parallel using single-end sample barcoding, then pooled and co-amplified after Illumina adapter ligation. The patient repertoires were compared against 11 previously published healthy control repertoires obtained from donors aged 6 to 25 years.

As concerns this clonotype: Its antigen is unknown. Base-call qualities are not available, and no considerably larger clone is one nucleotide away.

What the authors observed across the whole study: Roughly 5 TRBV segments, including TRBV5-6, TRBV5-1 and TRBV20-1, were significantly more frequent in patients than controls. Normalized Chao1 diversity was significantly lower in multiple sclerosis patients than controls, suggesting substantial peripheral T-cell clonal expansion. The multiple sclerosis patient group was slightly younger than the control group. Strong co-clustering of samples prepared in the same batch was shown by direct clustering with F measure, prompting a batch-effect correction.

The library relied on PCR. Sequenced using an Illumina HiSeq 2500. Unique molecular identifiers were incorporated into TCR beta cDNA libraries to reduce PCR and sequencing biases. Some 500,000 cDNA molecules were obtained for every 1 to 10 million input T cells, so each molecule roughly corresponded to one T cell. The patient libraries were prepared and sequenced with the same protocol used for the earlier healthy control dataset. Samples belonging to the same batch were prepared together, multiplexed and sequenced on a shared HiSeq lane. In the source study's methods: Raw barcoded reads were processed with MIGEC, and single-read molecular identifier groups were discarded before consensus assembly and CDR3 extraction. VDJtools was used for post-analysis of the clonotype tables, with diversity normalized by down-sampling every dataset to the smallest sample size. To correct batch-related cross-sample contamination, repertoire overlap clustering matched CDR3 amino acid sequences but not nucleotide sequences. TCRdb redid the processing of the public reads, applying fastp at Q25 and MiXCR, and retained in-frame beta chains. Records with the same CDR3 protein are collapsed into one entry carrying the most frequent genes and DNA. Clone size and V and J calls follow TCRdb, not the original study. The sample table records fewer than 550,000 distinct CDR3 sequences; 30% to 40% of these occur just once. 4.5% to 7.5% of the sample rests with the top ten.

Reading from cysteine to phenylalanine, the CDR3 counts 12 amino acids. The retained sequence is limited to the CDR3, 36 bases, with the frame set at the first base. The germline V gene supplies CDR1 ENHRY and CDR2 SYGVKD. To demonstrate the VDJtools post-analysis software, TCR beta repertoires were profiled from the peripheral blood of 10 to 15 young patients with multiple sclerosis. The patients with multiple sclerosis were children and adolescents between 6 and 15 years of age. This TCR came from a girl between 2 and 17 years old with multiple sclerosis. Sequencing was done on a sample of blood. Recombination connected TRBV10-3 to TRBJ2-5, with TRBD1 tentatively as D gene (5 bases match). Matching the DNA end better, TRBJ2-7 makes the J call doubtful. CDR3 region: CAISSTDYEQYF. The base sequence is TGTGCCATCAGTTCGACAGATTACGAGCAGTACTTC.